These T cell receptor beta chains were read from a single sample in a study of T-cell memory formation after mild COVID-19. TCRdb reprocessed the 5' RACE reads via MiXCR and lists one record per CDR3 protein. The sample records about 340,000 distinct CDR3 sequences, about an eighth being singletons. The specimen was PBMCs or a T cell subset sorted from them (not recorded which). Source of these receptors: a man younger than 35 who had mild COVID-19 (a few samples of this study predate the infection). Cell type and time point are not known. The CDR3 runs from the conserved cysteine through the conserved F or W. Fields, in order: V gene, clone size, D gene, J gene, CDR3 DNA, CDR3 protein. The D gene is left open where the match is weak. The size entry is marked missing in some rows and otherwise reads once, few, many or a size class.

v_call: TRBV24-1
clone_size: .
d_call: .
j_call: TRBJ1-1
cdr3_nt: TGTGCCACCATTAGGACTGGACTGTCGAACACTGAAGCTTTCTTT
cdr3_aa: CATIRTGLSNTEAFF

v_call: TRBV6-4
clone_size: few
d_call: .
j_call: TRBJ2-1
cdr3_nt: TGTGCCAGCAGTGAACGCGGGACTCTGTGGTACAATGAGCAGTTCTTC
cdr3_aa: CASSERGTLWYNEQFF

v_call: TRBV28
clone_size: few
d_call: .
j_call: TRBJ1-1
cdr3_nt: TGTGCCAGCAATCCCCTTGACAGATGGAACACTGAAGCTTTCTTT
cdr3_aa: CASNPLDRWNTEAFF

v_call: TRBV20-1
clone_size: .
d_call: .
j_call: TRBJ1-1
cdr3_nt: TGCAGTGCTAGGACCGAAGCTTTCTTT
cdr3_aa: CSARTEAFF

v_call: TRBV12-3/TRBV12-4
clone_size: .
d_call: TRBD2
j_call: TRBJ2-3
cdr3_nt: TGTGCCAGCACCGTCATGGGGCGGGGGGGCACAGATACGCAGTATTTT
cdr3_aa: CASTVMGRGGTDTQYF

v_call: TRBV20-1
clone_size: few
d_call: .
j_call: TRBJ2-3
cdr3_nt: TGCAGTGCTAGAAGTAGAGGGTTAGGGAGCACAGATACGCAGTATTTT
cdr3_aa: CSARSRGLGSTDTQYF

v_call: TRBV30
clone_size: .
d_call: .
j_call: TRBJ2-2
cdr3_nt: TGTGCCTTTACCTGGGGGAACGGGGAGCTGTTTTTT
cdr3_aa: CAFTWGNGELFF

v_call: TRBV7-9
clone_size: .
d_call: .
j_call: TRBJ2-7
cdr3_nt: TGTGCCAGCACCTACTTTGACGGTCCCTACGAGCAGTACTTC
cdr3_aa: CASTYFDGPYEQYF

v_call: TRBV18
clone_size: .
d_call: .
j_call: TRBJ2-6
cdr3_nt: TGTGCCAGCTCACTCAGAGTTTCCTCTGTAGTGGCTGGGGCCAACGTCCTGACTTTC
cdr3_aa: CASSLRVSSVVAGANVLTF

v_call: TRBV7-2
clone_size: many
d_call: .
j_call: TRBJ2-1
cdr3_nt: TGTGCCAGCAGCCCCACGTGGGGGTCCTACAATGAGCAGTTCTTC
cdr3_aa: CASSPTWGSYNEQFF

v_call: TRBV4-3
clone_size: few
d_call: .
j_call: TRBJ2-3
cdr3_nt: TGCGCCAGCAGCCAAGAGGGCGGGGGCGCAGATACGCAGTATTTT
cdr3_aa: CASSQEGGGADTQYF

v_call: TRBV27
clone_size: few
d_call: TRBD1
j_call: TRBJ2-1
cdr3_nt: TGTGCCAGCAGTTTATCGACAGGGACATTTGAGCAGTTCTTC
cdr3_aa: CASSLSTGTFEQFF

v_call: TRBV12-3/TRBV12-4
clone_size: few
d_call: .
j_call: TRBJ2-7
cdr3_nt: TGTGCCAGCAGTTTGCGGGGGCATGGGTCCTACGAGCAGTACTTC
cdr3_aa: CASSLRGHGSYEQYF

v_call: TRBV6-5
clone_size: many
d_call: TRBD1
j_call: TRBJ2-7
cdr3_nt: TGTGCCAGCAGTTACGGGACAGGGGGCTACGAGCAGTACTTC
cdr3_aa: CASSYGTGGYEQYF

v_call: TRBV7-2
clone_size: few
d_call: TRBD1
j_call: TRBJ1-1
cdr3_nt: TGTGCCAGCAGCTCAACAGGGGGCCTCACTGAAGCTTTCTTT
cdr3_aa: CASSSTGGLTEAFF

v_call: TRBV4-1
clone_size: .
d_call: TRBD2
j_call: TRBJ2-7
cdr3_nt: TGCGCCAGCAGCCCCGAGGGACTAGCGGCTTCCTACGAGCAGTACTTC
cdr3_aa: CASSPEGLAASYEQYF

v_call: TRBV20-1
clone_size: .
d_call: .
j_call: TRBJ2-3
cdr3_nt: TGCAGTGCTAGAAGCCCGGGACTCAGCACAGATACGCAGTATTTT
cdr3_aa: CSARSPGLSTDTQYF

v_call: TRBV12-3/TRBV12-4
clone_size: few
d_call: .
j_call: TRBJ1-1
cdr3_nt: TGTGCCAGCAGTTTAAACGGAAGAAACACTGAAGCTTTCTTT
cdr3_aa: CASSLNGRNTEAFF

v_call: TRBV7-2
clone_size: many
d_call: .
j_call: TRBJ1-3
cdr3_nt: TGTGCCAGCAGCTTAGCGCCATCCTCTGGAAACACCATATATTTT
cdr3_aa: CASSLAPSSGNTIYF

v_call: TRBV5-4
clone_size: few
d_call: .
j_call: TRBJ2-3
cdr3_nt: TGTGCCAGCAGCTTGTGGTTCCCTCTGTTAGGCACAGATACGCAGTATTTT
cdr3_aa: CASSLWFPLLGTDTQYF

v_call: TRBV27
clone_size: .
d_call: TRBD1
j_call: TRBJ1-1
cdr3_nt: TGTGCCAGCAGTCTCCAGGGGGCAGGGGGGAAAGCTTTCTTT
cdr3_aa: CASSLQGAGGKAFF

v_call: TRBV5-6
clone_size: .
d_call: TRBD1
j_call: TRBJ1-5
cdr3_nt: TGTGCCAGCAGCTTCGGGACAGTCCTAAATCAGCCCCAGCATTTT
cdr3_aa: CASSFGTVLNQPQHF

v_call: TRBV7-3
clone_size: few
d_call: .
j_call: TRBJ2-5
cdr3_nt: TGTGCCAGCAGCTCTTCACCGGAGGTGGAGACCCAGTACTTC
cdr3_aa: CASSSSPEVETQYF

v_call: TRBV7-9
clone_size: .
d_call: .
j_call: TRBJ2-5
cdr3_nt: TGTGCCAGCATCGACGACAGCCCTCAAGAGACCCAGTACTTC
cdr3_aa: CASIDDSPQETQYF

v_call: TRBV4-1
clone_size: few
d_call: .
j_call: TRBJ2-1
cdr3_nt: TGCGCCAGCAGCCTCGGACGGGCCTTTAGTGAGCAGTTCTTC
cdr3_aa: CASSLGRAFSEQFF

v_call: TRBV7-9
clone_size: .
d_call: .
j_call: TRBJ2-6
cdr3_nt: TGTGCCAGCAGCCCCGAGGGCACTGGGGCCAACGTCCTGACTTTC
cdr3_aa: CASSPEGTGANVLTF

v_call: TRBV12-3/TRBV12-4
clone_size: few
d_call: .
j_call: TRBJ2-5
cdr3_nt: TGTGCCAGCACCTCAATTGCGGAGACCCAGTACTTC
cdr3_aa: CASTSIAETQYF

v_call: TRBV4-1
clone_size: few
d_call: .
j_call: TRBJ2-5
cdr3_nt: TGCGCCAGCAGCCAGGCTACCGGGACCGCGAAAGAGACCCAGTACTTC
cdr3_aa: CASSQATGTAKETQYF

v_call: TRBV7-2
clone_size: few
d_call: TRBD2
j_call: TRBJ2-5
cdr3_nt: TGTGCCAGCAGCTTAGGATTGGGCCTAGCGGGGGGGAAGGGGGAGACCCAGTACTTC
cdr3_aa: CASSLGLGLAGGKGETQYF

v_call: TRBV6-2/TRBV6-3
clone_size: few
d_call: TRBD1
j_call: TRBJ1-1
cdr3_nt: TGTGCCAGCAGAACACAGGGGACCCGGAACACTGAAGCTTTCTTT
cdr3_aa: CASRTQGTRNTEAFF

v_call: TRBV7-2
clone_size: .
d_call: TRBD2
j_call: TRBJ2-5
cdr3_nt: TGTGCCAGCAGCGCCCAGACTAGCGGAGAGACCCAGTACTTC
cdr3_aa: CASSAQTSGETQYF

v_call: TRBV24-1
clone_size: .
d_call: .
j_call: TRBJ1-2
cdr3_nt: TGTGCCACCAGTGATTTTAGGGTGGTAGGCTATGGCTACACCTTC
cdr3_aa: CATSDFRVVGYGYTF

v_call: TRBV4-3
clone_size: .
d_call: .
j_call: TRBJ1-2
cdr3_nt: TGCGCCAGCAGCCAAGATCCAGGGTTGACCTATGGCTACACCTTC
cdr3_aa: CASSQDPGLTYGYTF

v_call: TRBV10-2
clone_size: .
d_call: TRBD1
j_call: TRBJ1-5
cdr3_nt: TGCGCCAGCAGTGAGGGGGACAGTTTTCGGAGCAATCAGCCCCAGCATTTT
cdr3_aa: CASSEGDSFRSNQPQHF

v_call: TRBV7-6
clone_size: few
d_call: .
j_call: TRBJ1-6
cdr3_nt: TGTGCCAGCAGCTTAAAGGGGGTGAATAATTCACCCCTCCACTTT
cdr3_aa: CASSLKGVNNSPLHF

v_call: TRBV7-2
clone_size: few
d_call: TRBD2
j_call: TRBJ2-2
cdr3_nt: TGTGCCAGCAGATTTAGCGGGGTCAGCGGGGAGCTGTTTTTT
cdr3_aa: CASRFSGVSGELFF

v_call: TRBV5-1
clone_size: few
d_call: TRBD2
j_call: TRBJ2-1
cdr3_nt: TGCGCCAGCAGCTCCATGGGGACTAGCGGGGTCTACAATGAGCAGTTCTTC
cdr3_aa: CASSSMGTSGVYNEQFF

v_call: TRBV9
clone_size: .
d_call: .
j_call: TRBJ2-7
cdr3_nt: TGTGCCAGCAGCGTAGCCCCTCAGGGGTACGAGCAGTACTTC
cdr3_aa: CASSVAPQGYEQYF

v_call: TRBV25-1
clone_size: .
d_call: .
j_call: TRBJ1-6
cdr3_nt: TGTGCCAGCAGTCCAGAAGGTTCACCCCTCCACTTT
cdr3_aa: CASSPEGSPLHF

v_call: TRBV2
clone_size: .
d_call: .
j_call: TRBJ1-2
cdr3_nt: TGTGCCAGTGAGGGGGGGCGCAAAGGCTACACCTTC
cdr3_aa: CASEGGRKGYTF

v_call: TRBV4-1
clone_size: .
d_call: TRBD1
j_call: TRBJ1-2
cdr3_nt: TGCGCCAGCAGCCATCCGGGACAGGCTAACTATGGCTACACCTTC
cdr3_aa: CASSHPGQANYGYTF

v_call: TRBV24-1
clone_size: .
d_call: .
j_call: TRBJ2-3
cdr3_nt: TGTGCCACCAGTGAAGACGGGACTAGCACAGATACGCAGTATTTT
cdr3_aa: CATSEDGTSTDTQYF

v_call: TRBV6-6
clone_size: many
d_call: .
j_call: TRBJ1-2
cdr3_nt: TGTGCCAGCAGTGTGACAGGAGGAAGTATCAGAGGCTACACCTTC
cdr3_aa: CASSVTGGSIRGYTF

v_call: TRBV7-9
clone_size: few
d_call: .
j_call: TRBJ2-7
cdr3_nt: TGTGCCAGCTCCACGGGGTACGAGCAGTACTTC
cdr3_aa: CASSTGYEQYF

v_call: TRBV4-1
clone_size: .
d_call: TRBD1
j_call: TRBJ2-1
cdr3_nt: TGCGCCAGCAGCCAAGAACCAGGGACAGACTACAATGAGCAGTTCTTC
cdr3_aa: CASSQEPGTDYNEQFF

v_call: TRBV7-2
clone_size: many
d_call: .
j_call: TRBJ1-6
cdr3_nt: TGTGCCAGCAGCACCAGACGGACAGCAGGCTTGCCACCCCTCCACTTT
cdr3_aa: CASSTRRTAGLPPLHF

v_call: TRBV4-1
clone_size: many
d_call: .
j_call: TRBJ2-3
cdr3_nt: TGCGCCAGCAGCCAAGTAGATGCAGATACGCAGTATTTT
cdr3_aa: CASSQVDADTQYF

v_call: TRBV4-3
clone_size: .
d_call: .
j_call: TRBJ1-1
cdr3_nt: TGCGCCAGCAGCCAGCCTTGGGCCCTGAACACTGAAGCTTTCTTT
cdr3_aa: CASSQPWALNTEAFF

v_call: TRBV6-2/TRBV6-3
clone_size: .
d_call: TRBD2
j_call: TRBJ2-5
cdr3_nt: TGTGCCAGCAGTTACCTTAGCGGGGGCCAACAAGAGACCCAGTACTTC
cdr3_aa: CASSYLSGGQQETQYF

v_call: TRBV6-6
clone_size: few
d_call: .
j_call: TRBJ1-2
cdr3_nt: TGTGCCAGCAGCGGGGACCTCTATGGCTACACCTTC
cdr3_aa: CASSGDLYGYTF

v_call: TRBV9
clone_size: few
d_call: .
j_call: TRBJ2-5
cdr3_nt: TGTGCCAGCACCCCATTGCCCGTCACCGACGGCGAGACCCAGTACTTC
cdr3_aa: CASTPLPVTDGETQYF

v_call: TRBV11-2
clone_size: .
d_call: .
j_call: TRBJ1-6
cdr3_nt: TGTGCCAGCAGCCCAACATTCCGGGACCGTTATTCACCCCTCCACTTT
cdr3_aa: CASSPTFRDRYSPLHF

v_call: TRBV5-1
clone_size: few
d_call: TRBD1
j_call: TRBJ2-7
cdr3_nt: TGCGCCAGCAGCCATCCATCCACAGGGGGATACGAGCAGTACTTC
cdr3_aa: CASSHPSTGGYEQYF

v_call: TRBV7-9
clone_size: few
d_call: .
j_call: TRBJ2-7
cdr3_nt: TGTGCCAGCAGCTTATTGGCAAGCTCCTACGAGCAGTACTTC
cdr3_aa: CASSLLASSYEQYF

v_call: TRBV5-1
clone_size: .
d_call: TRBD1
j_call: TRBJ2-7
cdr3_nt: TGCGCCAGCAGCTTGGTTGGGACAGGGGACGAGCAGTACTTC
cdr3_aa: CASSLVGTGDEQYF

v_call: TRBV25-1
clone_size: .
d_call: .
j_call: TRBJ1-2
cdr3_nt: TGTGCCAGCAGTGAAGGGGACAACTATGGCTACACCTTC
cdr3_aa: CASSEGDNYGYTF

v_call: TRBV7-3
clone_size: .
d_call: .
j_call: TRBJ2-7
cdr3_nt: TGTGCCAGCAGCTTAAGTGGGGCCACCTCCTACGAGCAGTACTTC
cdr3_aa: CASSLSGATSYEQYF

v_call: TRBV4-3
clone_size: few
d_call: .
j_call: TRBJ1-1
cdr3_nt: TGCGCCAGCAGCCCAGGCCGGCAGAACACTGAAGCTTTCTTT
cdr3_aa: CASSPGRQNTEAFF

v_call: TRBV20-1
clone_size: .
d_call: TRBD1
j_call: TRBJ2-7
cdr3_nt: TGCAGTGCTGGGTTACAGGGGTTCCTTTACGAGCAGTACTTC
cdr3_aa: CSAGLQGFLYEQYF